These T cell receptor beta chains were read from a single sample in a study of OX40 agonist ivuxolimab in advanced cancers. Sequenced by immunoSEQ multiplex PCR; TCRdb stores in-frame clones only, minus some. The sample contains 90,000 to 95,000 clones, over 75% of which appear only once. Sequenced here: CD4+ or CD8+ T cells sorted from blood, sampled in a trial of the OX40 agonist ivuxolimab. These receptors were obtained from an adult with an advanced solid tumor such as melanoma, head and neck, liver or kidney cancer. Each CDR3 is given with its conserved first and last residue. D genes are given only for firm matches. Expanded clones are given a class, and other clones once, few, many or no size at all.

CDR3 DNA | CDR3 protein | J gene | D gene | V gene | clone size
TGTGCCAGTAGTATTGGGGGCAGGGGCGCACTTTTTAGCAATCAGCCCCAGCATTTT | CASSIGGRGALFSNQPQHF | TRBJ1-5 | . | TRBV19 | .
TGCGCCAGCAGCCAAGTAGAGGGCGCCGGCTATGGCTACACCTTC | CASSQVEGAGYGYTF | TRBJ1-2 | . | TRBV4-1 | .
TGCAGCGTTGAAGATCTTTCGGCCACCGGAGGCTACACCTTC | CSVEDLSATGGYTF | TRBJ1-2 | . | TRBV29-1 | .
TGTGCCAGCAGGTTTTTAAACAGGGAGGGAAACACCATATATTTT | CASRFLNREGNTIYF | TRBJ1-3 | . | TRBV28 | .
TGTGCCAGTAGTAGTCTCCAGGTCGAGCAGTTCTTC | CASSSLQVEQFF | TRBJ2-1 | . | TRBV19 | .
TGTGCCAGCAGCGCCGGGACTACTACTTCCTACGAGCAGTACTTC | CASSAGTTTSYEQYF | TRBJ2-7 | TRBD2 | TRBV9 | .
TGTGCCAGTCGGTTTGAGGGGGCGGTCGGTGGCTACACCTTC | CASRFEGAVGGYTF | TRBJ1-2 | TRBD1 | TRBV19 | once
TGTGCCAGCAGTTCTACCCCCAGGGTTTCTGAAGCTTTCTTT | CASSSTPRVSEAFF | TRBJ1-1 | . | TRBV27 | .
TGTGCCAGCAGTTTAGGGCAGCCTCCCTACGAGCAGTACTTC | CASSLGQPPYEQYF | TRBJ2-7 | . | TRBV28 | .
TGTGCCAGCAGCCCTATGACAGGGGGCGTCTCCAAAAACATTCAGTACTTC | CASSPMTGGVSKNIQYF | TRBJ2-4 | TRBD1 | TRBV7-2 | .
TGTGCCAGCAGTTTCAGGAGCTCCTATAATTCACCCCTCCACTTT | CASSFRSSYNSPLHF | TRBJ1-6 | . | TRBV28 | .
TGTGCCAGCAGCTTAGGAGGGAGGCAGCCCCAGCATTTT | CASSLGGRQPQHF | TRBJ1-5 | . | TRBV7-2 | .
TGTGCCAGCAGCTTAATGGGACGGGAGAACACTGAAGCTTTCTTT | CASSLMGRENTEAFF | TRBJ1-1 | . | TRBV7-8 | .
TGTGCCAGGGAAGGACTAGCGGGTCAAGAGACCCAGTACTTC | CAREGLAGQETQYF | TRBJ2-5 | TRBD2 | TRBV2 | .
TGTGCCGGAAAACTAGCGGGAGGGCCTGGCGAGCAGTACTTC | CAGKLAGGPGEQYF | TRBJ2-7 | TRBD2 | TRBV2 | .
TGTGCCAGCAGCGCATTCACTCCGGGACTAGCGCCCTACAATGAGCAGTTCTTC | CASSAFTPGLAPYNEQFF | TRBJ2-1 | TRBD2 | TRBV13 | .
TGCGCCAGCGGGGTGATGAACACTGAAGCTTTCTTT | CASGVMNTEAFF | TRBJ1-1 | . | TRBV10-2 | .
TGTGCCAGCAGCTTAGATAGAAGCGATGAAGCTTTCTTT | CASSLDRSDEAFF | TRBJ1-1 | . | TRBV7-9 | .
TGTGCCAGCTCTATGGTAGGGATCGGTGAGACCCAGTACTTC | CASSMVGIGETQYF | TRBJ2-5 | . | TRBV18 | .
TGTGCCAGCAGCTCACAACCGGGACTAGCGGGGGCTGAGCAGTTCTTC | CASSSQPGLAGAEQFF | TRBJ2-1 | TRBD2 | TRBV7-3 | few
TGTGCCAGCAGCCCCGGGACATACGGCTACACCTTC | CASSPGTYGYTF | TRBJ1-2 | . | TRBV5-6 | .
TGTGCCAGCAGTGAAGACCCGAGCTCTGGAAACACCATATATTTT | CASSEDPSSGNTIYF | TRBJ1-3 | . | TRBV6-1 | .
TGTGCCAGCAGCGCGATGGCAGGGGGCTTAGGAGGCTACACCTTC | CASSAMAGGLGGYTF | TRBJ1-2 | TRBD1 | TRBV9 | .
TGTGCCAGCAGCTCCGGGCAAGAGACCCAGTACTTC | CASSSGQETQYF | TRBJ2-5 | . | TRBV11-3 | .
TGTGCCAGCAGGAGCGACAGGGAGGGTGGCTACACCTTC | CASRSDREGGYTF | TRBJ1-2 | TRBD1 | TRBV2 | once
TGCGCCAGCAGCGAGACAGATACGCAGTATTTT | CASSETDTQYF | TRBJ2-3 | . | TRBV5-1 | .
TGTGCCATCAGAGGGGACGGCGGGGGAAGCAATCAGCCCCAGCATTTT | CAIRGDGGGSNQPQHF | TRBJ1-5 | . | TRBV10-3 | .
TGTGCCAGCAGCCAAGGGTGGGCAGGGGGGGACACTGAAGCTTTCTTT | CASSQGWAGGDTEAFF | TRBJ1-1 | TRBD1 | TRBV4-2 | .
TGTGCCAGCAGGGACCTCGGCACCGGGGAGCTGTTTTTT | CASRDLGTGELFF | TRBJ2-2 | . | TRBV28 | .
TGTGCCAGCAGTTACTCCCGAGGGCCCCCCTATGGCTACACCTTC | CASSYSRGPPYGYTF | TRBJ1-2 | . | TRBV6-5 | .
TGTGCCAGCAGTGGGCTAGCGGGAGCGGAGGAGACCCAGTACTTC | CASSGLAGAEETQYF | TRBJ2-5 | TRBD2 | TRBV2 | .
TGTGCCAGCACCAGGGGCACAGATACGCAGTATTTT | CASTRGTDTQYF | TRBJ2-3 | . | TRBV6-1 | .
TGTGCCAGCAGGCTAACAGGGGAGAACACTGAAGCTTTCTTT | CASRLTGENTEAFF | TRBJ1-1 | TRBD1 | TRBV6-6 | few
TGTGCCACTCGAGCGGGAGGTCAACCCTCCTACAATGAGCAGTTCTTC | CATRAGGQPSYNEQFF | TRBJ2-1 | TRBD2 | TRBV19 | .
TGTGCCAGCAGCTTAGCGGTCGGGGTATCAGGCGAGACCCAGTACTTC | CASSLAVGVSGETQYF | TRBJ2-5 | . | TRBV7-9 | .